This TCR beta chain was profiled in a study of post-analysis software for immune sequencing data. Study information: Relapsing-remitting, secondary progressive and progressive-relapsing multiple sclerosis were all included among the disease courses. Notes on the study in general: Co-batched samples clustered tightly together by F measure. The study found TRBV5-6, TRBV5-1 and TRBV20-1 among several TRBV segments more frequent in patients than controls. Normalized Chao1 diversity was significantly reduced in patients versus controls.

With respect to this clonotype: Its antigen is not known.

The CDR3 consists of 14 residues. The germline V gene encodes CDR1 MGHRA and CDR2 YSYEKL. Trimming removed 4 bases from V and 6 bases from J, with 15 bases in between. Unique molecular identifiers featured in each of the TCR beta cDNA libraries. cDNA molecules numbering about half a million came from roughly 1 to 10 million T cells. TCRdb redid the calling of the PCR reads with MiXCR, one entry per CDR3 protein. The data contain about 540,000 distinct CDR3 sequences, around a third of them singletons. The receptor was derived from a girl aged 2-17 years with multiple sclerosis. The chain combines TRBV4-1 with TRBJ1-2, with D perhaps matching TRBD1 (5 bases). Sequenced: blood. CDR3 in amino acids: CASSRDRNANGYTF. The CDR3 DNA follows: TGCGCCAGCAGCCGGGACCGCAACGCCAATGGCTACACCTTC.